The source of this TCR beta chain is a study of T cells in Graves' hyperthyroidism and ophthalmopathy. Amplification of TCR beta CDR3 regions used RNA as the template. During a first-round RT-PCR of the TCR CDR3, the HTBI primer set was used. TCRdb reprocessed the multiplex PCR reads via MiXCR and lists one record per CDR3 protein. Among roughly 720,000 distinct CDR3 sequences listed, about 18% were seen once. The study, taken as a whole, reports: Stable hyperthyroidism was separated from ophthalmopathy by a model based on 13 V-J features. Onset of ophthalmopathy came a median approximately 6.8 months after the model predicted it. Most thyroid clonotypes with frequency above 0.001 were detected in blood.

Hyperthyroidism of Graves' type that showed no ophthalmopathy progression within 18 months was stable. As for this clonotype: Its specificity is unknown.

Germline loops: CDR1 SNHLY, CDR2 FYNNEI. V lost 7 bases to trimming and J lost 9 bases; unmatched junction nucleotides: 14. CDR3 length: 15 residues. Specimen: blood. The clonotype comes from a man between 50 and 59 years old with Graves' hyperthyroidism. The J gene is TRBJ2-1, the V gene TRBV2; 8 bases match TRBD2. The CDR3 DNA is TGTGCCAGCAAGGATAGCGGGATTTATTTGGGTGAGCAGTTCTTC. Residues: CASKDSGIYLGEQFF.